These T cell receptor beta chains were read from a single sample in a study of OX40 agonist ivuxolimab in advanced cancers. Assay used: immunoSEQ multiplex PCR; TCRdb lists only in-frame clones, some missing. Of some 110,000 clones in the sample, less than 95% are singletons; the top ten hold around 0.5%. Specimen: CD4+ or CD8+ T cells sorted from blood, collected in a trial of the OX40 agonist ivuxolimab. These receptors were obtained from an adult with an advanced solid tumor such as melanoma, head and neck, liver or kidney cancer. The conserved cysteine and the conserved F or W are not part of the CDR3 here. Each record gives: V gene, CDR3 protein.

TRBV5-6,ASSRRTSSGANVLT
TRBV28,ASSSGGPSYNEQF
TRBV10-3,AISEGDRANYGYT
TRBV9,ASSVTLKSGGPSYNEQF
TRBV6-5,ASSSGGKPNSPLH
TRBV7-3,ASSLRGTGGFNEQF
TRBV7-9,ASSGQSLTYRGTAQY
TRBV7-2,ASSTRDSGTEAF
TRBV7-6,ASSSTIGSNQPQH
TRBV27,ASSPLAGNQPQH
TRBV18,ASSPLNRGSGDEQY
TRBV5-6,ASTSYYGYT
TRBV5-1,ASSTGTEGEKLF
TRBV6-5,ASSYFPQGGYT
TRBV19,ASSGVERGPYEQY
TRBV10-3,AISAVEYSGNTIY
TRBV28,ASSLERSTDTQY
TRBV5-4,ASSPASGVQKKLF
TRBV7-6,ASSSGTNNEQF
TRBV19,ASMDGNTIY
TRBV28,ASSPRPDTQY
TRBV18,ASSPRRDEQF
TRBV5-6,ASRTGHTDTQY
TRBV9,ASSLGPGNTIY
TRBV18,ASSPPRSGGARPRGYT
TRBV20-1,SASGTYGYT
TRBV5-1,ASSLEALSGNTIY
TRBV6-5,ASTESVNQPQH
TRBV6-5,ASSRRTGGIDEQY
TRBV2,ASRDDGQADGYT
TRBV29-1,SSSWTSGGNEQF
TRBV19,ASTDRTSSEQY
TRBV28,ASSPGTGGTQY
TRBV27,ASSLSVGTTGETQY
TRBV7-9,ASSLVGNTEAF
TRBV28,ASSVSGGTNEKLF
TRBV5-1,ASSLDGNSGNTIY
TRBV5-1,ASSLSGTDTQY
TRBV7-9,ASSLGIRQGGLHIQPQH
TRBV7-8,ASSTRTGVSGHYGYT
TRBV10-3,AISESPEMNTEAF
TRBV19,ASSTRQGSTDTQY
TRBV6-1,ASSYQKAF
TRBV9,ASSPSYSGNTIY
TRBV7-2,ASSWTEATNEKLF
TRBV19,ASSPLGGFQETQY
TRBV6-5,ASGLWAPGQPQH
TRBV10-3,AISESELFIYEQY
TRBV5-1,ASSLEGETGELF
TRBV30,AWSRSGANVLT
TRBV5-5,ASSTQEGLSGYT
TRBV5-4,ASSQDERGNSPLH
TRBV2,ASRETLPLH
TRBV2,ASSGFIGELF
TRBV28,ASSSTLIGGGTEAF
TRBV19,AIPPQGAHEQY